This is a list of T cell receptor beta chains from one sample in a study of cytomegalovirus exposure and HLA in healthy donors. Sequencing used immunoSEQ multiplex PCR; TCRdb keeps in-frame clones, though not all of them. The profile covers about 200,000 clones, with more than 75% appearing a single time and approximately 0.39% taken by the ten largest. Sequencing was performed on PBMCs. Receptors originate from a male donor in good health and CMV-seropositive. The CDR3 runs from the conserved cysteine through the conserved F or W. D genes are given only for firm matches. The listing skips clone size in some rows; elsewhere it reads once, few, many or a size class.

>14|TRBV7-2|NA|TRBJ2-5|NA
CASSLGRFSGGQYF
TGTGCCAGCAGCTTAGGTCGATTCTCCGGGGGCCAGTACTTC
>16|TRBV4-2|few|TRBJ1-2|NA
CASSQDYDRTNYGYTF
TGTGCCAGCAGCCAAGATTACGACAGGACTAACTATGGCTACACCTTC
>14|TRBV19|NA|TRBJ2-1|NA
CASSIGESYNEQFF
TGTGCCAGTAGTATCGGGGAGTCGTACAATGAGCAGTTCTTC
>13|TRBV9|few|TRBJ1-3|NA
CASTSGSGNTIYF
TGTGCCAGCACCTCGGGCTCTGGAAACACCATATATTTT
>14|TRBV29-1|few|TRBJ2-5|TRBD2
CSVAASGRKETQYF
TGCAGCGTTGCTGCTAGCGGGAGGAAAGAGACCCAGTACTTC
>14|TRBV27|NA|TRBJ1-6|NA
CASKGGGDNSPLHF
TGTGCCAGCAAAGGTGGCGGTGATAATTCACCCCTCCACTTT
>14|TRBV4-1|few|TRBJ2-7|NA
CASSQGGVSREQYF
TGCGCCAGCAGCCAAGGGGGGGTCTCCCGGGAGCAGTACTTC
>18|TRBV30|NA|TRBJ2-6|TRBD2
CAWSSEREGYSGANVLTF
TGTGCCTGGAGTTCGGAGCGGGAGGGATACTCTGGGGCCAACGTCCTGACTTTC
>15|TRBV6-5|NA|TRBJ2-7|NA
CASIQIQGYSYEQYF
TGTGCCAGCATTCAAATCCAGGGCTATTCCTACGAGCAGTACTTC
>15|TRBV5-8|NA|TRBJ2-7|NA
CASSLNSGRRSEQYF
TGTGCCAGCAGCTTGAACAGCGGGCGGCGGAGCGAGCAGTACTTC
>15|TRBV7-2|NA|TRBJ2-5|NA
CASSPLGARKETQYF
TGTGCCAGCAGCCCCCTGGGGGCTAGGAAAGAGACCCAGTACTTC
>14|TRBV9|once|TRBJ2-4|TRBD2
CASGTGGGKNIQYF
TGTGCCAGCGGAACGGGAGGGGGCAAAAACATTCAGTACTTC
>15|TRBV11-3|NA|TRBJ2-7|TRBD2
CASSLRSGSKDEQYF
TGTGCCAGCAGCTTAAGAAGCGGGAGTAAGGACGAGCAGTACTTC
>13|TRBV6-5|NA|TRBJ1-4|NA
CASRQATNEKLFF
TGTGCCAGCAGGCAGGCAACTAATGAAAAACTGTTTTTT
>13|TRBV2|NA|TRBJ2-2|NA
CASSGHRPGELFF
TGTGCCAGCAGTGGTCACAGGCCCGGGGAGCTGTTTTTT
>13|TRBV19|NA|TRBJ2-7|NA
CASSIRDYYEQYF
TGTGCCAGTAGTATACGAGACTACTACGAGCAGTACTTC
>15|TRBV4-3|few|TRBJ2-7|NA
CASSQTTGGLYEQYF
TGCGCCAGCAGCCAAACGACGGGGGGCCTCTACGAGCAGTACTTC
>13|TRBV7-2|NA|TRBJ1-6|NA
CASRFRVDSPLHF
TGTGCCAGCAGATTCCGAGTTGATTCACCCCTCCACTTT
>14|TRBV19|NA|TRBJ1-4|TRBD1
CASTLTGGSEKLFF
TGTGCCAGTACCCTTACAGGGGGCAGTGAAAAACTGTTTTTT
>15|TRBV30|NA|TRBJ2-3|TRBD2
CAWSEGAGVTDTQYF
TGTGCCTGGAGTGAAGGTGCGGGAGTTACAGATACGCAGTATTTT
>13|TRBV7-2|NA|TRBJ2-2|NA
CASRGLTTGELFF
TGTGCCAGCAGGGGACTTACTACTGGGGAGCTGTTTTTT
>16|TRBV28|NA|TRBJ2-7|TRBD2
CASRSSAASGYYEQYF
TGTGCCAGCAGGTCTAGCGCCGCTAGCGGATACTACGAGCAGTACTTC
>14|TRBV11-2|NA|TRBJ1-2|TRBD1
CASRRSQGAGGYTF
TGTGCCAGCAGACGATCACAGGGGGCTGGTGGCTACACCTTC
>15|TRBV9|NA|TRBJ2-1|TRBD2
CASSKTSGKGNEQFF
TGTGCCAGCAGCAAGACTAGCGGGAAGGGCAATGAGCAGTTCTTC
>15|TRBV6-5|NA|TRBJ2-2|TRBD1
CASKGDRENTGELFF
TGTGCCAGCAAAGGGGACAGGGAGAACACCGGGGAGCTGTTTTTT
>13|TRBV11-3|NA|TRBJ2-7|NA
CASSLGSYNEQYF
TGTGCCAGCAGCTTAGGGAGTTACAACGAGCAGTACTTC
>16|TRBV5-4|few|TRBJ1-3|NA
CASSLDRTLSGNTIYF
TGTGCCAGCAGCTTGGACCGGACACTATCTGGAAACACCATATATTTT
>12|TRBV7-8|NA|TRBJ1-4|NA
CASSLERVKLFF
TGTGCCAGCAGCTTAGAGAGGGTTAAACTGTTTTTT
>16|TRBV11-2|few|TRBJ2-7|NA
CASSRPGARTSYEQYF
TGTGCCAGCAGCAGGCCGGGTGCCCGTACCTCCTACGAGCAGTACTTC
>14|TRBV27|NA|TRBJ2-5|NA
CASSPKTPQETQYF
TGTGCCAGCAGTCCAAAAACTCCGCAAGAGACCCAGTACTTC
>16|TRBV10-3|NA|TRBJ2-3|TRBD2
CAIGLLLAGGHDTQYF
TGTGCCATCGGACTCTTACTAGCGGGAGGGCACGATACGCAGTATTTT
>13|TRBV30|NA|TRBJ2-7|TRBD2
CAWGTSGIYEQYF
TGTGCCTGGGGGACTAGCGGGATCTACGAGCAGTACTTC
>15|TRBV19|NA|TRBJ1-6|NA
CASRERDSYNSPLHF
TGTGCCAGTAGGGAGAGGGACTCCTATAATTCACCCCTCCACTTT
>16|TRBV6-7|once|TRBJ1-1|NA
CASSYSMGRANTEAFF
TGTGCCAGCAGTTACTCGATGGGCAGGGCTAACACTGAAGCTTTCTTT
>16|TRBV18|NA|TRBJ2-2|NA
CASSPPVGGSTGELFF
TGTGCCAGCTCACCACCGGTAGGGGGAAGCACCGGGGAGCTGTTTTTT
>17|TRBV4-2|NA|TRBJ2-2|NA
CASSFSGKMGNTGELFF
TGTGCCAGCAGCTTTTCAGGGAAAATGGGCAACACCGGGGAGCTGTTTTTT
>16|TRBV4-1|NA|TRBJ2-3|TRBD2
CASSQGERGGWDTQYF
TGCGCCAGCAGCCAGGGGGAGCGGGGGGGCTGGGATACGCAGTATTTT
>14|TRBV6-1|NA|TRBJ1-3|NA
CASVSQVKRVTIYF
TGTGCCAGCGTTTCTCAGGTTAAGAGGGTCACCATATATTTT
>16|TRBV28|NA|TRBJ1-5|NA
CASSPLTGSSNQPQHF
TGTGCCAGCAGTCCCCTCACAGGGTCCAGCAATCAGCCCCAGCATTTT
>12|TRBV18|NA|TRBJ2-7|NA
CASSPNGNEQYF
TGTGCCAGCTCACCCAACGGTAACGAGCAGTACTTC
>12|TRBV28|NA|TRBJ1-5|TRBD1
CAITGGGQPQHF
TGTGCCATAACAGGGGGAGGTCAGCCCCAGCATTTT